This is a list of T cell receptor beta chains from one sample in a study of regulatory T cells in long-lasting Graves disease. In TCRdb, the multiplex PCR reads were re-called with MiXCR into one record per CDR3 protein. The table records approximately 470,000 distinct CDR3 sequences, 15% to 20% of them present only once. The sample was also reused in another study, on T cells in Graves' hyperthyroidism and ophthalmopathy.

The specimen comprised peripheral blood mononuclear cells (PBMCs), sampled at new diagnosis, from a patient treated with antithyroid drugs. The receptor source for this set is a man aged 40-49 years with Graves disease. The CDR3 runs from the conserved cysteine through the conserved F or W. Rows may omit the clone size; those that give it use once, few, many or a size class.

>TRBV19|few|TRBJ2-1
CASSISGIDNEQFF
>TRBV14|many|TRBJ2-7
CASSQILLGEQYF
>TRBV10-3|many|TRBJ2-3
CAIRDSYTDTQYF
>TRBV20-1|many|TRBJ2-1
CSARQPGTRVNEQFF
>TRBV7-9|many|TRBJ2-7
CASSLGSVRQFSYEQYF
>TRBV3-1|many|TRBJ2-7
CATRSGLAGPYEQYF
>TRBV6-1|many|TRBJ1-4
CASRPRGTSNEKLFF
>TRBV30|many|TRBJ1-2
CAWSPGQGGSYGYTF
>TRBV19|few|TRBJ2-1
CASSRTSGIVSYNEQFF
>TRBV29-1|few|TRBJ2-1
CSVGWASGSTGNEQFF
>TRBV7-7|many|TRBJ2-1
CASSLRLAGGYEQFF
>TRBV3-1|many|TRBJ2-2
CASSPHDTGELFF
>TRBV29-1|few|TRBJ1-1
CSVEGQENTEAFF
>TRBV27|.|TRBJ2-1
CASGIPFRGRVSSYNEQFF
>TRBV30|many|TRBJ2-3
CAWTNGLAGGLSPSTDTQYF
>TRBV7-9|.|TRBJ2-1
CASSLVALYNEQFF
>TRBV20-1|many|TRBJ1-1
CSAGRSSEAFF
>TRBV13|many|TRBJ2-7
CASSAPLAGGAYEQYF
>TRBV2|many|TRBJ1-5
CASSDQRQPQHF
>TRBV6-1|many|TRBJ2-1
CASRDRDRGNEQFF
>TRBV5-1|many|TRBJ2-5
CASSLNGDSRETQYF
>TRBV28|many|TRBJ2-3
CASSPGLALTDTQYF
>TRBV10-1|.|TRBJ2-1
CASSTGLAGNEQFF
>TRBV3-1|.|TRBJ2-1
CASSQGVRLSNNEQFF
>TRBV9|.|TRBJ2-2
CASSVVSLAPRGTGELFF
>TRBV7-9|many|TRBJ1-5
CASSLTANQPQHF
>TRBV3-1|many|TRBJ2-1
CASSRSASGIPNEQFF
>TRBV14|.|TRBJ2-1
CASSRTRGLAGRNEQFF
>TRBV7-6|many|TRBJ2-5
CASSPQGREETQYF
>TRBV11-3|many|TRBJ2-7
CASSLDPGLHEQYF
>TRBV7-9|many|TRBJ2-4
CASSSPSIPLAKNIQYF
>TRBV6-1|many|TRBJ2-7
CASSDPLAGLSYEQYF
>TRBV7-9|few|TRBJ2-4
CASSHQQGLQYF
>TRBV5-1|many|TRBJ2-7
CASSSLSGRAYEQYF
>TRBV5-5|few|TRBJ2-7
CASSRMISGTGGNEQYF
>TRBV11-2|many|TRBJ2-1
CASSLDEASGRGYNEQFF
>TRBV6-1|few|TRBJ2-1
CASSERTRVGNEQFF